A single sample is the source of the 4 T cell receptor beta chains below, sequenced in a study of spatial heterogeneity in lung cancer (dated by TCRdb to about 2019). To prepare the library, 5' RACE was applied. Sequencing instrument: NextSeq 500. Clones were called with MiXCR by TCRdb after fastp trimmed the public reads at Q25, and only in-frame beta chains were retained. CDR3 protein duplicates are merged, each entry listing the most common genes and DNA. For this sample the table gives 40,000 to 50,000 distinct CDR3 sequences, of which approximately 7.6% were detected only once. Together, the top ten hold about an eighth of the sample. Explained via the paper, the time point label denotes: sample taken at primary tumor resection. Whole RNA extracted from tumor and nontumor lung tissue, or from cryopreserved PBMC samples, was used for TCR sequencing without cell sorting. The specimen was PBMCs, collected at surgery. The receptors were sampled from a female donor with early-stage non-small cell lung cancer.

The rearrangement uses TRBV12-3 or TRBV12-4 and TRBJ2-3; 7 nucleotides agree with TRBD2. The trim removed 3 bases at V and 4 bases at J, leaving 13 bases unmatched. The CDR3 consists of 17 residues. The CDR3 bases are TGTGCCAGCAGTTTGGGGGTCGGACTAGAGTCCGCAGATACGCAGTATTTT. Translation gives CASSLGVGLESADTQYF.

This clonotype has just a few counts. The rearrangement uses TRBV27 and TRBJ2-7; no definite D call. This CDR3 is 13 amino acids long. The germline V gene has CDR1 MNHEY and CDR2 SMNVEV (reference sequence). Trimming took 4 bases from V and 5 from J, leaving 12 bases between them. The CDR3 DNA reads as TGTGCCAGCAGTTCGGGCAGAGACGACGAGCAGTACTTC. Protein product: CASSSGRDDEQYF.

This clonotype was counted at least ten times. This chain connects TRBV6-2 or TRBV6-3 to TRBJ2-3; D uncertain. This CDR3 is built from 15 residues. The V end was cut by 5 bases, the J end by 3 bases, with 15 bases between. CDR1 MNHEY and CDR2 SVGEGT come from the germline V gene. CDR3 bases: TGTGCCAGCAGTGATCGGGCGGCGAAGACAGATACGCAGTATTTT. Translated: CASSDRAAKTDTQYF.

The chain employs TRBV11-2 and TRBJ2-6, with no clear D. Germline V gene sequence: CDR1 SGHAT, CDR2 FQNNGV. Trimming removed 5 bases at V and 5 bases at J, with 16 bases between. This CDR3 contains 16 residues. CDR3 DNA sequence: TGTGCCAGCAGCGGCGCCGGAGTTGTCTGGGCCAACGTCCTGACTTTC. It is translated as CASSGAGVVWANVLTF.